This record concerns one T cell receptor beta chain sequence. The antigen is undetermined. This sample was taken from a study of T cell responses to AZD1222 COVID-19 vaccine. Study results and caveats: Reportedly, nearly half the spike-specific TCRs target unmutated variant regions. Most donors were white British and more were female, and clonal diversity was possibly underestimated.

Measured with immunoSEQ multiplex PCR; TCRdb has only the in-frame clones, and not every one. The sample lists approximately 150,000 clones; around 90% were seen once. The V gene lost 1 base and the J gene lost 9 bases, with 16 bases spanning the gap. The V gene's germline CDR1 is SEHNR and CDR2 FQNEAQ (reference sequence). This CDR3 has 15 residues. This clonotype was obtained from an adult who received the AZD1222 COVID-19 vaccine. The chain joins TRBV7-9 to TRBJ2-1, with a possible D match to TRBD2 (5 bases). This specimen was peripheral blood, taken 28 days after the second AZD1222 dose. CDR3 protein: CASSLVELGSAEQFF. CDR3 DNA: TGTGCCAGCAGCTTAGTGGAACTAGGCTCGGCTGAGCAGTTCTTC.